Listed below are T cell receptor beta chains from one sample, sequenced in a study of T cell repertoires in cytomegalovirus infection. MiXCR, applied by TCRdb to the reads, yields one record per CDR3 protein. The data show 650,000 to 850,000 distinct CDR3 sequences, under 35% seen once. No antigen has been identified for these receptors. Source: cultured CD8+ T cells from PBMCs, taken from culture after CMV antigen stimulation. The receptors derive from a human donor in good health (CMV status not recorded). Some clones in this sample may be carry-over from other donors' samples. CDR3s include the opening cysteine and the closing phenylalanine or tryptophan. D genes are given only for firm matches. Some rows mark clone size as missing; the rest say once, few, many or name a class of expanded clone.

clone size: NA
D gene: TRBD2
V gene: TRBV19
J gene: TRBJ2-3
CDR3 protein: CASSTTTSAHTDTQYF
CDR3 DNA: TGTGCCAGTAGTACGACCACTAGCGCCCACACAGATACGCAGTATTTT

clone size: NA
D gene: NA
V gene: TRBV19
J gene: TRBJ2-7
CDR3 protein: CASSHTGSSYEQYF
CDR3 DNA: TGTGCCAGTAGTCACACAGGGAGCTCCTACGAGCAGTACTTC

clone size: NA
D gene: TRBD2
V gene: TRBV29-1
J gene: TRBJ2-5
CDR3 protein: CSVSVAGYQETQYF
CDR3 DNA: TGCAGCGTTTCAGTAGCGGGGTACCAAGAGACCCAGTACTTC

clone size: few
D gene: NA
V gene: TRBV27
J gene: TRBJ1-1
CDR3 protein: CASQGSTEAFF
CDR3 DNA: TGTGCCAGTCAGGGGAGCACTGAAGCTTTCTTT

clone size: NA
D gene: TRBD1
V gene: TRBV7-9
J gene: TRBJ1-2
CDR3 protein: CASSLRGQVDGYTF
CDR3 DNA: TGTGCCAGCAGCTTACGGGGACAGGTCGATGGCTACACCTTC

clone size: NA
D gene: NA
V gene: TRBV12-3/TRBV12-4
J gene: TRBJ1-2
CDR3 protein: CASSRDHTF
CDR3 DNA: TGTGCCAGCAGTCGGGACCACACCTTC

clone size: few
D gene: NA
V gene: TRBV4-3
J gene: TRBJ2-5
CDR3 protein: CASSQNSGTLNLETQYF
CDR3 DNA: TGCGCCAGCAGCCAAAATTCCGGGACCCTGAACCTGGAGACCCAGTACTTC

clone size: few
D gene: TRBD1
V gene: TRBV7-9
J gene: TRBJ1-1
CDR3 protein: CASSFRQGELTEAFF
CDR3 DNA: TGTGCCAGCAGCTTCCGGCAGGGGGAGCTTACTGAAGCTTTCTTT

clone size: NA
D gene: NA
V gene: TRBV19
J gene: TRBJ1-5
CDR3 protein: CASSIVRDTNQPQHF
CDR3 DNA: TGTGCCAGTAGTATAGTTAGGGATACTAATCAGCCCCAGCATTTT

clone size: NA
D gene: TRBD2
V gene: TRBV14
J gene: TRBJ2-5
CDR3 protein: CASSQHPGLAQETQYF
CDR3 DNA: TGTGCCAGCAGCCAACATCCGGGACTAGCCCAAGAGACCCAGTACTTC

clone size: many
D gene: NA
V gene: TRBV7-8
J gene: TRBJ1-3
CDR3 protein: CASSNTGSTGNTIYF
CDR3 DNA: TGTGCCAGCAGCAATACAGGGTCTACTGGAAACACCATATATTTT

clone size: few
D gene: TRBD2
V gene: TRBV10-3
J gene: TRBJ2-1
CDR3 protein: CAISESTSGGFWDEQFF
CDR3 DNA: TGTGCCATCAGTGAGTCGACTAGCGGGGGGTTTTGGGACGAGCAGTTCTTC

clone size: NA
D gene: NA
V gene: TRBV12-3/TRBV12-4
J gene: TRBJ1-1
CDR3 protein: CASSFSAKWAEAFF
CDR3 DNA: TGTGCCAGCAGTTTTTCAGCCAAGTGGGCTGAAGCTTTCTTT

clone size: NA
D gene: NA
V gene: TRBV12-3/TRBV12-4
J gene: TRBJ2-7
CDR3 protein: CASSLGPSTGYEQYF
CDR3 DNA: TGTGCCAGCAGTCTAGGGCCATCTACGGGCTACGAGCAGTACTTC

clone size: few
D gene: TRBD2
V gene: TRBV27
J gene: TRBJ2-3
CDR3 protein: CASSPSLAGYTDTQYF
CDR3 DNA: TGTGCCAGCAGTCCTTCCCTAGCGGGGTACACAGATACGCAGTATTTT

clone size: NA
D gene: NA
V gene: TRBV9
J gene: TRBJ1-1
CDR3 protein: CASSPREVANTEAFF
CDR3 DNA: TGTGCCAGCAGTCCCAGGGAAGTCGCGAACACTGAAGCTTTCTTT

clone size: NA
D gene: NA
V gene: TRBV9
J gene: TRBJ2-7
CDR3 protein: CASSVAAYSYEQYF
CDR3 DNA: TGTGCCAGCAGCGTAGCCGCTTACTCCTACGAGCAGTACTTC

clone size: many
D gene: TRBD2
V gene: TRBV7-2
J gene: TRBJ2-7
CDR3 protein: CASSLESLAGDEQYF
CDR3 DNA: TGTGCCAGCAGCTTAGAATCGCTAGCGGGGGACGAGCAGTACTTC

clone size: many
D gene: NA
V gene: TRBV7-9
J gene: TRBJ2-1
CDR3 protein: CASSLGDFYNEQFF
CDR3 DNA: TGTGCCAGCAGCTTAGGGGACTTTTACAATGAGCAGTTCTTC

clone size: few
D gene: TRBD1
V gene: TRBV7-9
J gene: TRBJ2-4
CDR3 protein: CASSLYRGAKNIQYF
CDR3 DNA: TGTGCCAGCAGCCTATACAGGGGGGCCAAAAACATTCAGTACTTC

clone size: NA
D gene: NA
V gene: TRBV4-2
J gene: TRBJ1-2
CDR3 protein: CASSQGGGPLQHYGYTF
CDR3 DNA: TGTGCCAGCAGCCAAGGGGGCGGTCCTCTTCAGCACTATGGCTACACCTTC

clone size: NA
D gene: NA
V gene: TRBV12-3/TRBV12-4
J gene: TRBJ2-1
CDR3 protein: CATLGGGSYNEQFF
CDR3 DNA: TGTGCCACCTTAGGGGGGGGGTCCTACAATGAGCAGTTCTTC

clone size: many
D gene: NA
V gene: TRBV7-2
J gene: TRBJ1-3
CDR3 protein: CASSLDIWDRSGNTIYF
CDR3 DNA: TGTGCCAGCAGCTTAGATATTTGGGACCGCTCTGGAAACACCATATATTTT

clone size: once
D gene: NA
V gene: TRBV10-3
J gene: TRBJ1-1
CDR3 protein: CAISESAREAFF
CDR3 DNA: TGTGCCATCAGTGAGTCGGCGCGGGAAGCTTTCTTT

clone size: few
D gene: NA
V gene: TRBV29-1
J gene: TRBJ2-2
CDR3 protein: CSVLGEETGELFF
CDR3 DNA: TGCAGCGTTCTCGGGGAGGAGACCGGGGAGCTGTTTTTT

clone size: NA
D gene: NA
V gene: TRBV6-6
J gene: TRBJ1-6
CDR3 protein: CASRGSLRDYNSPLHF
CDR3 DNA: TGTGCCAGCCGAGGGTCCCTAAGGGACTATAATTCACCCCTCCACTTT

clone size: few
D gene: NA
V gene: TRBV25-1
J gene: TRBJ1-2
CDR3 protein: CASSETGQKSYGYTF
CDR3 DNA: TGTGCCAGCAGTGAAACAGGACAGAAATCCTATGGCTACACCTTC

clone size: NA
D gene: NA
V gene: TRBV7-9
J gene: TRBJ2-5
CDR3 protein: CASRRVGETQYF
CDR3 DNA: TGTGCCAGCAGGAGAGTGGGAGAGACCCAGTACTTC

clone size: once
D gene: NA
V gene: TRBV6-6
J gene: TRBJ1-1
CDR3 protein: CASSFVRAGDTEAFF
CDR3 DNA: TGTGCCAGCAGTTTCGTTCGGGCAGGGGACACTGAAGCTTTCTTT

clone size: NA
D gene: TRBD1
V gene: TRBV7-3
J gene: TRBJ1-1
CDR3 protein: CASSSDPGQGEIKTEAFF
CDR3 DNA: TGTGCCAGCAGTTCAGACCCGGGACAGGGGGAGATAAAAACTGAAGCTTTCTTT

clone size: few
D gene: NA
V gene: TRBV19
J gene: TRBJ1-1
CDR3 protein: CASSIGGTNTEAFF
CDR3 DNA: TGTGCCAGTAGTATAGGGGGGACGAACACTGAAGCTTTCTTT

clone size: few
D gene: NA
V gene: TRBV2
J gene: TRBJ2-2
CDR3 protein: CASSEVGGTGELFF
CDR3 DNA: TGTGCCAGCAGTGAAGTTGGGGGGACCGGGGAGCTGTTTTTT

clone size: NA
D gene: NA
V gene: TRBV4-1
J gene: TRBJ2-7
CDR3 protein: CASSQDPRGSYEQYF
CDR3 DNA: TGCGCCAGCAGCCAAGATCCCAGGGGCAGCTACGAGCAGTACTTC

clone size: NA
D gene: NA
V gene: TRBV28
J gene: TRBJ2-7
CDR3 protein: CASSFGPETYEQYF
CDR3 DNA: TGTGCCAGCAGTTTTGGTCCAGAAACCTACGAGCAGTACTTC

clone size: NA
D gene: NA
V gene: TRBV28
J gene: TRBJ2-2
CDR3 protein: CASRARQRPTGELFF
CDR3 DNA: TGTGCCAGCAGGGCCAGACAAAGACCGACCGGGGAGCTGTTTTTT

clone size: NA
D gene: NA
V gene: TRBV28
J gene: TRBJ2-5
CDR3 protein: CASSFEDQETQYF
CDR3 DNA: TGTGCCAGCAGTTTCGAGGACCAAGAGACCCAGTACTTC

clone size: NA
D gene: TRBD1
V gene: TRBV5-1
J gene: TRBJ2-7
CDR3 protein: CASSQDRGRYEQYF
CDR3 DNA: TGCGCCAGCAGCCAGGACAGGGGGCGGTACGAGCAGTACTTC

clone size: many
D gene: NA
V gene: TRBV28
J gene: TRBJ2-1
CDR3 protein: CASSPPATQSYNEQFF
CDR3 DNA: TGTGCCAGCAGCCCCCCGGCCACCCAGTCCTACAATGAGCAGTTCTTC

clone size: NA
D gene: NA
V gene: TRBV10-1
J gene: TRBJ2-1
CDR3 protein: CASSGSRGAFNEQFF
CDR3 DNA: TGCGCCAGCAGTGGAAGCCGGGGGGCCTTCAATGAGCAGTTCTTC

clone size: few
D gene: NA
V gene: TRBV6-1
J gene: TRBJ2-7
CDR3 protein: CASSSIDNPYEQYF
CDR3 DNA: TGTGCCAGCTCCTCCATCGACAACCCCTACGAGCAGTACTTC

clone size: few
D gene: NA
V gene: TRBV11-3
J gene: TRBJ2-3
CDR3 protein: CASSAYSTGTDTQYF
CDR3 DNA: TGTGCCAGCAGCGCGTATTCAACAGGGACAGATACGCAGTATTTT

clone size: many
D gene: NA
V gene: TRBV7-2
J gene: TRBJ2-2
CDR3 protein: CASSYSDLTTGELFF
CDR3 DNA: TGTGCCAGCAGCTATTCAGATCTTACCACCGGGGAGCTGTTTTTT

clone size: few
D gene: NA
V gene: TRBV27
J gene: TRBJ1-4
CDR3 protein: CASSLSRGTATNEKLFF
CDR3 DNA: TGTGCCAGCAGTTTATCTCGGGGGACCGCAACTAATGAAAAACTGTTTTTT

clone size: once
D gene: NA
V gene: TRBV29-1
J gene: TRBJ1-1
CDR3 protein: CSVEGLLPGDTEAFF
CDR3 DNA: TGCAGCGTTGAAGGGCTACTTCCAGGGGACACTGAAGCTTTCTTT

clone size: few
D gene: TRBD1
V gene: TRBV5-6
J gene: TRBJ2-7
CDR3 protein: CASSSGTGIDEQYF
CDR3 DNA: TGTGCCAGCAGCTCCGGGACAGGGATCGACGAGCAGTACTTC

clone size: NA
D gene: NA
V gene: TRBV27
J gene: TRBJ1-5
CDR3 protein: CASSEKTGIHQPQHF
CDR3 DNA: TGTGCCAGCAGTGAGAAGACAGGCATCCATCAGCCCCAGCATTTT

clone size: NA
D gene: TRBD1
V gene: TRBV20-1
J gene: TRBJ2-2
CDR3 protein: CSASHRGRGTGELFF
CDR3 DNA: TGCAGTGCTAGCCACAGGGGGCGCGGCACCGGGGAGCTGTTTTTT

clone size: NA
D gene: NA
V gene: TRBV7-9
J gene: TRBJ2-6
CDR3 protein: CASARPGANVLTF
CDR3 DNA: TGTGCCAGCGCCCGCCCCGGGGCCAACGTCCTGACTTTC

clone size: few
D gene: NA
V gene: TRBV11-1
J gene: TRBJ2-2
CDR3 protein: CASSLGWVGGELFF
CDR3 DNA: TGTGCCAGCAGCTTAGGCTGGGTCGGCGGGGAGCTGTTTTTT

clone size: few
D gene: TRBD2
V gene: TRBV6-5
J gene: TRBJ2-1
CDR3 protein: CASSYGVGGEQFF
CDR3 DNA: TGTGCCAGCAGTTACGGGGTGGGGGGGGAGCAGTTCTTC